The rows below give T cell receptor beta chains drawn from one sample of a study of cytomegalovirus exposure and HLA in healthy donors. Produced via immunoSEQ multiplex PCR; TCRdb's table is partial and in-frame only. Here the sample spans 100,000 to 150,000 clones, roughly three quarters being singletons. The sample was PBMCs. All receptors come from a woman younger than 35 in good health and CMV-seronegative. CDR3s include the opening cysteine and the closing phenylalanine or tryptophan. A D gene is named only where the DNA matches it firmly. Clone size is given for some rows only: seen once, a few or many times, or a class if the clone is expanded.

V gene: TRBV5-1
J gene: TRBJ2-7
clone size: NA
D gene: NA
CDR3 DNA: TGCGCCAGCAGCTTGGTGTCCTCACAGGACTACGAGCAGTACTTC
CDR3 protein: CASSLVSSQDYEQYF

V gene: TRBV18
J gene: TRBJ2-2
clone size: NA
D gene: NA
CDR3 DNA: TGTGCCAGCTCACCAAGTTCACGGTCCAGAGGTACCGGGGAGCTGTTTTTT
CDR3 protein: CASSPSSRSRGTGELFF

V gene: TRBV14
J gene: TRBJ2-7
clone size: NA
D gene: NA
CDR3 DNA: TGTGCCAGCAGCCCTATTGGAGCAAACGAGCAGTACTTC
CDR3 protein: CASSPIGANEQYF

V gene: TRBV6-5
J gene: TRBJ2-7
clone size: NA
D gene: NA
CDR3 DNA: TGTGCCAGCAGGCCACAGGGGGGGATCGTGGGGGAGCAGTACTTC
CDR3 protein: CASRPQGGIVGEQYF

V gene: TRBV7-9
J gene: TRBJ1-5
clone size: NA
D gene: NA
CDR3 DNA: TGTGCCAGCAGCCCTGGCACCGATCAGCCCCAGCATTTT
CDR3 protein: CASSPGTDQPQHF

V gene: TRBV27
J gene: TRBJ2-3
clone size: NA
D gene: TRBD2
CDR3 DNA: TGTGCCAGCAGCCTACTTAGCGGGCAATCTAGCACAGATACGCAGTATTTT
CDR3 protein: CASSLLSGQSSTDTQYF

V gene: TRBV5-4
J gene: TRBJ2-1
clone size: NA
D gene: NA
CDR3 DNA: TGTGCCAGCAGCGAGCTTCTAGGGAGGAATGAGCAGTTCTTC
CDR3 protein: CASSELLGRNEQFF

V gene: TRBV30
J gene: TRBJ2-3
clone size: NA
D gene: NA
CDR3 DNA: TGTGCCTGGAGACAGGGGACTAGCACAGATACGCAGTATTTT
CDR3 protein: CAWRQGTSTDTQYF

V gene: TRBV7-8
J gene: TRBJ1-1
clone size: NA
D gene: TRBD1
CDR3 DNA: TGTGCCAGCAGCTTAGACCGAGACAGGGGATCTGAAGCTTTCTTT
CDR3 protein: CASSLDRDRGSEAFF

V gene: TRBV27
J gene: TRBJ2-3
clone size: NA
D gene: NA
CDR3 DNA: TGTGCCACCAAGGGGGGGCCGGGCACGCAGTATTTT
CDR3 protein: CATKGGPGTQYF

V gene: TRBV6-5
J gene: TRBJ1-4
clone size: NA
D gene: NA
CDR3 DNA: TGTGCCAGCAGAAAGACCCTAGGGGCTGAAAAACTGTTTTTT
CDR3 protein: CASRKTLGAEKLFF

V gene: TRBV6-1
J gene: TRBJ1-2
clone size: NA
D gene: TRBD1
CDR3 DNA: TGTGCCAGCAGTATGACAGGGTTGGTTGGCTACACCTTC
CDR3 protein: CASSMTGLVGYTF

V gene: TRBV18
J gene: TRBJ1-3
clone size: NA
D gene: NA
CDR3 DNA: TGTGCCAGCTCACCCGAACAATTAAACACCATATATTTT
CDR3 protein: CASSPEQLNTIYF

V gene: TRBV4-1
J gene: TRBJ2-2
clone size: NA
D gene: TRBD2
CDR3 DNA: TGCGCCAGCAGCCCCAGAGGGGGGACTAGCGACACCGGGGAGCTGTTTTTT
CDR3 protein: CASSPRGGTSDTGELFF

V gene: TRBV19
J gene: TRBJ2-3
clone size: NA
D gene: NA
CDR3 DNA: TGTGCCAGTAGTATATCGGGTGGAGATACGCAGTATTTT
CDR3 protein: CASSISGGDTQYF

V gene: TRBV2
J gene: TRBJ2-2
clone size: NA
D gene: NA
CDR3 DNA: TGTGCCAGCAGTGAACAGGCAATAGGCGGGGAGCTGTTTTTT
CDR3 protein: CASSEQAIGGELFF

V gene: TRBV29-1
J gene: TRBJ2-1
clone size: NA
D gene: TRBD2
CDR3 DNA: TGCAGCGTTGAAGATTCCCCGGGGAGCGGGAGGGCCGGGCAGTTCTTC
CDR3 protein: CSVEDSPGSGRAGQFF

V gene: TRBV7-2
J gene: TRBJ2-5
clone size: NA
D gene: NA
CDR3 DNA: TGTGCCAGCAGCTTAGAGAGGGCGGAGACCCAGTACTTC
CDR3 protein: CASSLERAETQYF

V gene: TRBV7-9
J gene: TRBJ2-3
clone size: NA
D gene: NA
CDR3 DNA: TGTGCCAGCAGCTCCAACCACGGGGGAGTAACAGATACGCAGTATTTT
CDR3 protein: CASSSNHGGVTDTQYF

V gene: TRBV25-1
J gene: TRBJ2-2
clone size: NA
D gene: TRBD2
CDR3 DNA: TGTGCCAGCAGTGAATATATTCGAGCGGGAGGAGGCACCGGGGAGCTGTTTTTT
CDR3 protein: CASSEYIRAGGGTGELFF

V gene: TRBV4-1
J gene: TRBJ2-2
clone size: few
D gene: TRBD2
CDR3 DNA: TGCGCCGGGGGGACTAGCCTAAACACCGGGGAGCTGTTTTTT
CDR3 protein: CAGGTSLNTGELFF

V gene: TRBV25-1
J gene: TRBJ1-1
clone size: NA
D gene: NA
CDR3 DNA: TGTGCCAGCAGTGATGGGACACTAGCGGCTTTCTTT
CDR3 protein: CASSDGTLAAFF

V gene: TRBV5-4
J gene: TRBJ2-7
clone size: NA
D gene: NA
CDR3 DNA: TGTGCCAGCAGCTACCGCGGCAGCTCCTACGAGCAGTACTTC
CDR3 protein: CASSYRGSSYEQYF

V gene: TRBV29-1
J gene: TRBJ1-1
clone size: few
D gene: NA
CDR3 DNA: TGCAGCGTTGATACCGTACTCACTGAAGCTTTCTTT
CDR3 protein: CSVDTVLTEAFF

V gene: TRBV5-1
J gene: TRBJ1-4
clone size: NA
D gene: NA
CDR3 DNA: TGCGCCAGCAGCTCCCAGGGGCAGGGAAATGAAAAACTGTTTTTT
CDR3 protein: CASSSQGQGNEKLFF

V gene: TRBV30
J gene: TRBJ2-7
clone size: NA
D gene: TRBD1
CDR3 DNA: TGTGCCTGGAGATCCGGGACAGGGGTTTACGAGCAGTACTTC
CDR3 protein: CAWRSGTGVYEQYF

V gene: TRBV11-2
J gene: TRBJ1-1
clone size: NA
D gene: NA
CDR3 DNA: TGTGCCAGCAGCTTAGTAGCCACCGACACTGAAGCTTTCTTT
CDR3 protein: CASSLVATDTEAFF

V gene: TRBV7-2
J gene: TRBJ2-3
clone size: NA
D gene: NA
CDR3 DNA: TGTGCCAGCAGCTTGCAGGGCACAGATACGCAGTATTTT
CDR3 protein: CASSLQGTDTQYF

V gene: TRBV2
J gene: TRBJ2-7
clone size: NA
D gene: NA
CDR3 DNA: TGTGCCAGCACTGAATCACCGGGAAAGATTCGCGAGCAGTACTTC
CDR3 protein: CASTESPGKIREQYF

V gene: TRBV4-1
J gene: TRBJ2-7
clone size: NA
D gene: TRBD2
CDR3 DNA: TGCGCCAGCAGCCCCGCGGGAGTAACCTACGAGCAGTACTTC
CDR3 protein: CASSPAGVTYEQYF

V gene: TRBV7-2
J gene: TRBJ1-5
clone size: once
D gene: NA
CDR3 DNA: TGTGCCAGCAGCTTGCAGGGGACCGTCAATCAGCCCCAGCATTTT
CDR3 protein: CASSLQGTVNQPQHF

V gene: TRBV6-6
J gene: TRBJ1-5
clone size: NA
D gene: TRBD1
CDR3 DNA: TGTGCCACCTTGGACAGGGAGGAACAGCCCCAGCATTTT
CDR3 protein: CATLDREEQPQHF

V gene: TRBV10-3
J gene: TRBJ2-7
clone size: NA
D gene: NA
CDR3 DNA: TGTGCCATCAGAGGGGCGTGGGAGCAGTACTTC
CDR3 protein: CAIRGAWEQYF

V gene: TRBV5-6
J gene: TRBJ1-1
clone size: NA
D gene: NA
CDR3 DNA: TGTGCCAGCACCCTAGGAGGGAGCACTGAAGCTTTCTTT
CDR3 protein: CASTLGGSTEAFF

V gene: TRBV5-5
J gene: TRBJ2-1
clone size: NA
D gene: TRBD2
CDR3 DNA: TGTGCCAGCAGCTCCGATCGACTAGCCGCGGGAGCTGAGCAGTTCTTC
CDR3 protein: CASSSDRLAAGAEQFF

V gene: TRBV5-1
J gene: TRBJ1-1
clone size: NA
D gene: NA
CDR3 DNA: TGCGCCAGCAGCTTGGGGGACGGGGGGGGAACTGAAGCTTTCTTT
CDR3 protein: CASSLGDGGGTEAFF

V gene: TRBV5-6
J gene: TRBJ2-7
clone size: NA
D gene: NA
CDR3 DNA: TGTGCCAGCAGCTTGGGTACTGGCTACGAGCAGTACTTC
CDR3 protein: CASSLGTGYEQYF

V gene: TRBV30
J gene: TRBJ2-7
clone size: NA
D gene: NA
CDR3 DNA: TGTGCCTGGAGTAGGGGAGGCTCCTACGAGCAGTACTTC
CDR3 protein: CAWSRGGSYEQYF

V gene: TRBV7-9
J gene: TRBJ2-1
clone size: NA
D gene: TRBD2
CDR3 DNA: TGTGCCATCCCGGGACTAGCTGACTACAATGAGCAGTTCTTC
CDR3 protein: CAIPGLADYNEQFF

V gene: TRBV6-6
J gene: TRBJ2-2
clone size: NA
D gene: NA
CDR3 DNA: TGTGCCAGCAGTTACTCGAGAGCCCTCAGCGCCGGGGAGCTGTTTTTT
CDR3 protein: CASSYSRALSAGELFF

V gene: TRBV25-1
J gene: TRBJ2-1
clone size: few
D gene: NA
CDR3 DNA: TGTGCCAGCAGGAAAGGAGGCTCCTACAATGAGCAGTTCTTC
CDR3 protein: CASRKGGSYNEQFF

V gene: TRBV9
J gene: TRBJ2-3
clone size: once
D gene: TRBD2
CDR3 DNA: TGTGCCAGCAGCGTCCGACCCGGGACTAGCGGATTCACAGATACGCAGTATTTT
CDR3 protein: CASSVRPGTSGFTDTQYF

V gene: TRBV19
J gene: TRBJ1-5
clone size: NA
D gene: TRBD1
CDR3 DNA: TGTGCCAGTAGAAGGGACAGCGTTAGCAATCAGCCCCAGCATTTT
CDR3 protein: CASRRDSVSNQPQHF

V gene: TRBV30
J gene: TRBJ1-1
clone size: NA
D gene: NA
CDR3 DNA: TGTGCCTGGAGGGCAGCAGGGAATATTAGGAACACTGAAGCTTTCTTT
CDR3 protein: CAWRAAGNIRNTEAFF

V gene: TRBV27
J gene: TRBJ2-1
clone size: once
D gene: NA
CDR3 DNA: TGTGCCAGCACTAATCTGACAGTTCCCTACAATGAGCAGTTCTTC
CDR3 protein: CASTNLTVPYNEQFF

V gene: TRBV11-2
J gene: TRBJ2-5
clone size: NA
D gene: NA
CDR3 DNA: TGTGCCAGCAGCCATCCCCCAGACCCAACAGGAGAGACCCAGTACTTC
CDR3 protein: CASSHPPDPTGETQYF

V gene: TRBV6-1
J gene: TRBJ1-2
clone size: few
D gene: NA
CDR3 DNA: TGTGCCAGCACCTCGACGATGAGGGGCTACACCTTC
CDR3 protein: CASTSTMRGYTF

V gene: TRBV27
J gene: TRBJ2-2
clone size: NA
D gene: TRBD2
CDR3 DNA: TGTGCCAGCAGTACAACCGAATCTAGCGGGAGTTTGTTTCTGGGCACCGGGGAGCTGTTTTTT
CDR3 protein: CASSTTESSGSLFLGTGELFF

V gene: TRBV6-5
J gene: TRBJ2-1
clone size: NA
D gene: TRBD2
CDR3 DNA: TGTGCCACCGCTCGCGGGAGCGGAAACAATGAGCAGTTCTTC
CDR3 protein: CATARGSGNNEQFF

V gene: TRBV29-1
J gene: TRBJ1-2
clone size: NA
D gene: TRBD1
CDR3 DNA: TGCAGCGTTCCCCTCCGGGACAGTTATGGCTACACCTTC
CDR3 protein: CSVPLRDSYGYTF

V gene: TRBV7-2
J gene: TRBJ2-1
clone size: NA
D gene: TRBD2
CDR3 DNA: TGTGCCAGCAGCTTCTTAGTGGCCCAGGGAGCGGGGAATGAGCAGTTCTTC
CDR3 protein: CASSFLVAQGAGNEQFF

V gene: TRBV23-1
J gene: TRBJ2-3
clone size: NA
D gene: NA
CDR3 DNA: TGCGCCAGCAGTCACCCGGGGGAGGCAGATACGCAGTATTTT
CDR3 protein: CASSHPGEADTQYF

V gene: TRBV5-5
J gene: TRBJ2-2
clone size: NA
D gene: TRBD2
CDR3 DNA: TGTGCCAGCAGCTTATCTAGCGGGAGGACCGGGGAGCTGTTTTTT
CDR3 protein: CASSLSSGRTGELFF

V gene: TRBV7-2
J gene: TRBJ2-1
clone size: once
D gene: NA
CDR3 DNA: TGTGCCAGCAGCTTTCTCAGGGGTAATGAGCAGTTCTTC
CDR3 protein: CASSFLRGNEQFF

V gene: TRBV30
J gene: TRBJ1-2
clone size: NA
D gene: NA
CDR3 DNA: TGTGCCTGGAGTGTACGGGGAGCCAATGGCTACACCTTC
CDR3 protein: CAWSVRGANGYTF